This T cell receptor beta chain is from a study of control samples from healthy donors and cancer patients (TCRdb year 2020). The CDR3 has 16 amino acids, counting the end cysteine and phenylalanine. Only the CDR3 region is kept as DNA, spanning 48 bases read in frame from base 1. V is pared back by 1 base and J by 0 bases, with 12 bases lying between the germline termini. CDR1 and CDR2 (SGHVS, FQNEAQ) derive from the germline V gene. A remark on this clone: Its specific antigen is unknown. The sample holds no much larger clone one base away, and base qualities are not on file.

Library creation used the immunoSEQ multiplex PCR assay. This immuneACCESS table, as held by TCRdb, lists in-frame sequences with V and J called but not all clones. Of the missing ones, under half trace to an unresolved V gene in checked studies; the others have no known cause. This sample lists some 100,000 clones; about 90% were detected once. The biggest ten clones account for 15% to 20% of the sample. Sample: blood. The receptor comes from a woman aged 50 to 60 in good health. The sequence is built from TRBV7-8 and TRBJ1-2; no D gene can be assigned with confidence. The CDR3 amino acid sequence is: CASSLGLDGPNYGYTF. The nucleotides read TGTGCCAGCAGCTTAGGTCTTGACGGCCCTAACTATGGCTACACCTTC.